What follows describes a single TCR beta chain. This entry comes from a study of blood T cell repertoires in COVID-19. Assay used: immunoSEQ multiplex PCR; TCRdb lists only in-frame clones, some missing. Of under 300,000 clones detected, 70% to 75% appear once; the ten largest clones hold around 3.2%. Sequencing was carried out using peripheral blood. This TCR was recovered from a woman over 75 with acute or convalescent COVID-19.

Here the CDR3 DNA reads TGTGCCAGCACCCGGGACACTAACAATGAGCAGTTCTTC. This encodes CASTRDTNNEQFF. The V and J genes are TRBV12-3 or TRBV12-4 and TRBJ2-1; TRBD1 might be the D (6 bases). CDR3 length: 13 amino acids. Between the trimmed V and J ends, which lost 7 bases and 5 bases, there was a span of 12 bases.